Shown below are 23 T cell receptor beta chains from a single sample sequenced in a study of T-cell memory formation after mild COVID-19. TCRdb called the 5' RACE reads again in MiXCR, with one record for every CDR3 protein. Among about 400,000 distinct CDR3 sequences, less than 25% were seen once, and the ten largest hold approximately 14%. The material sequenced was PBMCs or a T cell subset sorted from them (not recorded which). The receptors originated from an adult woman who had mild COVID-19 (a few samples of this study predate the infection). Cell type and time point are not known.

CDR3 in amino acids: CASSVVVTGRILFF. In DNA, the CDR3 is TGTGCCAGCAGCGTAGTCGTCACTGGTAGAATACTATTCTTC. This rearrangement joins TRBV9 to TRBJ2-1; no clear D. This CDR3 contains 14 residues. Germline lookup yields CDR1 SGDLS and CDR2 YYNGEE. V was shortened by 0 bases and J by 16 bases, with 20 bases between the two germline ends.

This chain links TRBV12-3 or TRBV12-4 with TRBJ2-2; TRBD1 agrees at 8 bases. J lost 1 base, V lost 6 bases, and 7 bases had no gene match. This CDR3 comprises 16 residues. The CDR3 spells CASRESGTGNTGELFF. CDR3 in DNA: TGTGCCAGCAGAGAGTCCGGGACAGGGAACACCGGGGAGCTGTTTTTT.

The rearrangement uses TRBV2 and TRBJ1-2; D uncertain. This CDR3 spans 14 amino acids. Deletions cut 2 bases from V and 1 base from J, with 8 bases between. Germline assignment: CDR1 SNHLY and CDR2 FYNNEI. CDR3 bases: TGTGCCAGCAGTGAACTAACCAATAACTATGGCTACACCTTC. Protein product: CASSELTNNYGYTF. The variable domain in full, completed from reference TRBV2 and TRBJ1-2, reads EPEVTQTPSHQVTQMGQEVILRCVPISNHLYFYWYRQILGQKVEFLVSFYNNEISEKSEIFDDQFSVERPDGSNFTLKIRSTKLEDSAMYFCASSELTNNYGYTFGSGTRLTVV.

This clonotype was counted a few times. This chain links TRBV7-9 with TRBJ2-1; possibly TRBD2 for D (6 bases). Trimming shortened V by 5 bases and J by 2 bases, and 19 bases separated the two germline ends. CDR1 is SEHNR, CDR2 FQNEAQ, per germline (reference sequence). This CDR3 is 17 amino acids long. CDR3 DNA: TGTGCCAGCAGCCTCGGGGGAGGACTGCAACCCTACAATGAGCAGTTCTTC. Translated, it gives CASSLGGGLQPYNEQFF.

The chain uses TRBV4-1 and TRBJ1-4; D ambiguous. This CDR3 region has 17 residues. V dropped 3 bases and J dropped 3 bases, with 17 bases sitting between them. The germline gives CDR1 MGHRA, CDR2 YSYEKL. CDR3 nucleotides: TGCGCCAGCAGCCACCCAAGAATAGCGGAGGCTAATGAAAAACTGTTTTTT. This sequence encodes CASSHPRIAEANEKLFF.

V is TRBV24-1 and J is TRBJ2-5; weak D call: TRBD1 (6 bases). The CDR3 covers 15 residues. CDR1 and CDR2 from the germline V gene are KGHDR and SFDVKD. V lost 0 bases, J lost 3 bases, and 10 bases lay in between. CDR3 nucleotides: TGTGCCACCAGTGATTTGCACGAGGGGGAAGAGACCCAGTACTTC. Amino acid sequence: CATSDLHEGEETQYF.

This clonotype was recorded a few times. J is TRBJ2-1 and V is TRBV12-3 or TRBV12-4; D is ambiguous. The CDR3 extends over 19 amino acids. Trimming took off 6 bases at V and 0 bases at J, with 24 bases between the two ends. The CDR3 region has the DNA TGTGCCAGCAGCTCCTCACGAAAAAGGCGGCTCAGCTCCTACAATGAGCAGTTCTTC. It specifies CASSSSRKRRLSSYNEQFF.

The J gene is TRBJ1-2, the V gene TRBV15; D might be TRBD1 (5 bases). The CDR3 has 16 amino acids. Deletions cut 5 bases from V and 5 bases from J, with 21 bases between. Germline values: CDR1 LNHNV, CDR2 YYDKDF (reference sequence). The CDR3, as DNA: TGTGCCACCAGCCCCGTCGTGGGGGAGAAGGGTTATGGCTACACCTTC. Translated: CATSPVVGEKGYGYTF. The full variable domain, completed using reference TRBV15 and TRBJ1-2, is DAMVIQNPRYQVTQFGKPVTLSCSQTLNHNVMYWYQQKSSQAPKLLFHYYDKDFNNEADTPDNFQSRRPNTSFCFLDIRSPGLGDTAMYLCATSPVVGEKGYGYTFGSGTRLTVV.

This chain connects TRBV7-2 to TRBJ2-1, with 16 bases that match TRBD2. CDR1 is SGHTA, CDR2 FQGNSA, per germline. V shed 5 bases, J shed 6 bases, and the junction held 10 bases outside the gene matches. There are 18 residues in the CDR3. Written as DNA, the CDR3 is TGTGCCAGCAGCGCAGGGACTAGCGGGGGGGCTACCACCAATGAGCAGTTCTTC. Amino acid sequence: CASSAGTSGGATTNEQFF.

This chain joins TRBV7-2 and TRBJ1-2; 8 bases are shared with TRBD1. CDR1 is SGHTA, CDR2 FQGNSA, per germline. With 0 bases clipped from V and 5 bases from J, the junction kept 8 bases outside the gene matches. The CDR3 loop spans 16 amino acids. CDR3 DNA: TGTGCCAGCAGCTTAGCGGATATTGGGACAGGTTATGGCTACACCTTC. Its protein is CASSLADIGTGYGYTF.

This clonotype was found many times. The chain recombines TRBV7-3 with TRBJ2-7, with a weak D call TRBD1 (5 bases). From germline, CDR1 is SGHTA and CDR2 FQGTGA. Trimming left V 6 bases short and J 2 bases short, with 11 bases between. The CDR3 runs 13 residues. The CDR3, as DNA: TGTGCCAGCAGTCATGACAGTACCTACGAGCAGTACTTC. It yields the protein CASSHDSTYEQYF.

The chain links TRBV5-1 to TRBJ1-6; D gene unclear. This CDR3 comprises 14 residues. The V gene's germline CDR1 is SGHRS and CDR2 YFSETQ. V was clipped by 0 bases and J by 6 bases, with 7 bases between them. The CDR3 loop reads CASSLGAVNSPLHF. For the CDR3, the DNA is TGCGCCAGCAGCTTGGGTGCGGTTAATTCACCCCTCCACTTT. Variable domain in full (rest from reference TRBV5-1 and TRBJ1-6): KAGVTQTPRYLIKTRGQQVTLSCSPISGHRSVSWYQQTPGQGLQFLFEYFSETQRNKGNFPGRFSGRQFSNSRSEMNVSTLELGDSALYLCASSLGAVNSPLHFGNGTRLTVT.

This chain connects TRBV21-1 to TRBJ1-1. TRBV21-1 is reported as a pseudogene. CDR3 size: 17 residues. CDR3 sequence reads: CASSKAGRQGRSTEAFF. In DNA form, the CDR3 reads TGTGCCAGCAGCAAAGCGGGGCGGCAGGGTCGGAGCACTGAAGCTTTCTTT.

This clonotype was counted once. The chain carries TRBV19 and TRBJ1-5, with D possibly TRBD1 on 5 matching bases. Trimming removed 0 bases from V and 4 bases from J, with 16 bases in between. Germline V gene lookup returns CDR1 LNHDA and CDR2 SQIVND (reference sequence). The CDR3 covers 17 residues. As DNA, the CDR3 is TGTGCCAGTAGTATAGATAGTCGGACACTCCTAAATCAGCCCCAGCATTTT. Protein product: CASSIDSRTLLNQPQHF.

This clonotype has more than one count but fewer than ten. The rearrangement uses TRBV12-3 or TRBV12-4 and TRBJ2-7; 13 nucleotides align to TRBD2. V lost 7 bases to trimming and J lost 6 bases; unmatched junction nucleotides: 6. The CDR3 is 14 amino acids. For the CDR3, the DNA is TGTGCCAGCACCCCGGGACTAGCGGGATCCGAGCAGTACTTC. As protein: CASTPGLAGSEQYF.

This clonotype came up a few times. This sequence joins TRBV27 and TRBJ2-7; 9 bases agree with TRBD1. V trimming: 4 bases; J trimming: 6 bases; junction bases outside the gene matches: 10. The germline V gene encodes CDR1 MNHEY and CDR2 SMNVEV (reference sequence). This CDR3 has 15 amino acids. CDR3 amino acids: CASSYNRGPWVEQYF. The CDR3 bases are TGTGCCAGCAGTTACAACAGGGGGCCTTGGGTCGAGCAGTACTTC.

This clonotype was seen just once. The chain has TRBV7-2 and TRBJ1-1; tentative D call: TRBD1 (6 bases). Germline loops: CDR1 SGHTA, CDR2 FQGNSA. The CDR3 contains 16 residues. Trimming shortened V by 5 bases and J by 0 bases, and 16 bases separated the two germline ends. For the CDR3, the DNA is TGTGCCAGCAGCATGGGACCGGCAGGGGTGAACACTGAAGCTTTCTTT. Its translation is CASSMGPAGVNTEAFF.

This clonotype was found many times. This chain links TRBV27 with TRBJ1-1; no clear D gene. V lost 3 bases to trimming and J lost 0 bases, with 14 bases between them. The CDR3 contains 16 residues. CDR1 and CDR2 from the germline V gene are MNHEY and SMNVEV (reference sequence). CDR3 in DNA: TGTGCCAGCAGTTTGAAAGGTTTGCGCATGAACACTGAAGCTTTCTTT. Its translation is CASSLKGLRMNTEAFF.

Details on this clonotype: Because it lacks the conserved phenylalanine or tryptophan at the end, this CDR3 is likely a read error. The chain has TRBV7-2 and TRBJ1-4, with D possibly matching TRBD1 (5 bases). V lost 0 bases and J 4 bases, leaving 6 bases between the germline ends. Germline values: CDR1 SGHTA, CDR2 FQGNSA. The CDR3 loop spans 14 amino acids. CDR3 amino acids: CASSLAGGNEKLFL. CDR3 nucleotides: TGTGCCAGCAGCTTAGCGGGGGGTAATGAAAAACTGTTTCTT.

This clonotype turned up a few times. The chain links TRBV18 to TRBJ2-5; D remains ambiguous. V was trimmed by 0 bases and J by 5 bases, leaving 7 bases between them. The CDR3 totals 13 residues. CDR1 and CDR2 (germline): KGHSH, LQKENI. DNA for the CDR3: TGTGCCAGCTCACCACCGGTGAGCGAGACCCAGTACTTC. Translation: CASSPPVSETQYF. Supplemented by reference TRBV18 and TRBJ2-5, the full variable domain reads NAGVMQNPRHLVRRRGQEARLRCSPMKGHSHVYWYRQLPEEGLKFMVYLQKENIIDESGMPKERFSAEFPKEGPSILRIQQVVRGDSAAYFCASSPPVSETQYFGPGTRLLVL.

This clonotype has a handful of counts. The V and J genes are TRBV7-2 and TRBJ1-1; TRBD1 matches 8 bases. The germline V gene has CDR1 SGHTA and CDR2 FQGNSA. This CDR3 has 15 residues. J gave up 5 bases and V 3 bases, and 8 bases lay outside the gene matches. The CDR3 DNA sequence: TGTGCCAGCAGCTTGGCTCAGGGGGCTTTTACTGAAGCTTTCTTT. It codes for CASSLAQGAFTEAFF.

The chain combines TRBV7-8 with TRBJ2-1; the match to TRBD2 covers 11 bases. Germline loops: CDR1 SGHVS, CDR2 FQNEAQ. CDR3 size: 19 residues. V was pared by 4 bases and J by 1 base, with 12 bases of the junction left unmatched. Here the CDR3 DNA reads TGTGCCAGCAGCTCGGTAGCGGGAGGGCAGTTTGCTTCCTACAATGAGCAGTTCTTC. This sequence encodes CASSSVAGGQFASYNEQFF.

CDR3 region: CASSIMEIYGYTF. CDR3 bases: TGTGCCAGTAGTATTATGGAGATTTATGGCTACACCTTC. V is TRBV19 and J is TRBJ1-2; no reliable D call. This CDR3 spans 13 amino acids. Germline V lookup: CDR1 LNHDA, CDR2 SQIVND (reference sequence). V was cut by 3 bases and J by 5 bases, with 10 bases left in between.